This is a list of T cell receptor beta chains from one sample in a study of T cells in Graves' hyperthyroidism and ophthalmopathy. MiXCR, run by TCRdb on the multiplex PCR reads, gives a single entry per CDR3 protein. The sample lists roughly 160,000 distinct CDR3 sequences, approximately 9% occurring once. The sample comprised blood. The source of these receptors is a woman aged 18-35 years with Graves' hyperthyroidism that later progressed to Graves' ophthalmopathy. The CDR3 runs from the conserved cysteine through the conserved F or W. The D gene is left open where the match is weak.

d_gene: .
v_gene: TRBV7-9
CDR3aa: CASSLLGRGPGYTF

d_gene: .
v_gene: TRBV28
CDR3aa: CASTSQEIQYF

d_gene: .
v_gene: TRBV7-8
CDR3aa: CASSLRDVLYNEQFF

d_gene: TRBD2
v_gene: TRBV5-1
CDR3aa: CASSLYSIGLAGAGTGELFF

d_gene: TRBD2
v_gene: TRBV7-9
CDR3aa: CASSPRAGEADTQYF

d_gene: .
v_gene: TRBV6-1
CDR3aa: CASRPGSGRSHEQYF

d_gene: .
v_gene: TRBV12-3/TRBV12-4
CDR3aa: CASSSRGVSTDTQYF

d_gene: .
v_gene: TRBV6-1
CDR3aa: CASSPDISYEQYF

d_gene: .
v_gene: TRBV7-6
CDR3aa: CASSLRRIETQYF

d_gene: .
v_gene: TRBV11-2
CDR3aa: CASSRGGKEKLFF

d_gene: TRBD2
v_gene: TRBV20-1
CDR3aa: CSAPRLAGGLYQETQYF

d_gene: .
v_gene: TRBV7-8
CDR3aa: CASSETGLEEFYGYTF

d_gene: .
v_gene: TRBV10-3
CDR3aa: CATSSEYEQYF

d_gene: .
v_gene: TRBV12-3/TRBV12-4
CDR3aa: CASTKNPNWDTEAFF

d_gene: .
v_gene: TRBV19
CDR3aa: CASSAGMNYGYTF

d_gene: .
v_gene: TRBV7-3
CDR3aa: CASSLKGGDTDTQYF

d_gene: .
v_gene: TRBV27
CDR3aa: CASSLWAANNQPQHF

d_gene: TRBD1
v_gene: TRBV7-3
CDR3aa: CASSSSRDRGRTLKAFF

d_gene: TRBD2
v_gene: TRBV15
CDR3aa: CATSNLRGGGDTQYF

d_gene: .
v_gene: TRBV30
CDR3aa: CAWGRQANQPQHF

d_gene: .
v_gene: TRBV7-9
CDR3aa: CASSPQGTNTEAFF

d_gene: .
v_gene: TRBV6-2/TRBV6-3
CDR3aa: CASSSISTFYYGYTF

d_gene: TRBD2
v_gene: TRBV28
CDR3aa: CASSLLDGRAYEQYF

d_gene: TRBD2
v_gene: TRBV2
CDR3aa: CASMLSGGAVRETQYF

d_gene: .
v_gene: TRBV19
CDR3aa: CASSIVPPYHGYTF

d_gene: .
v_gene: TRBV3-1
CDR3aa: CASSQGHNTGELFF

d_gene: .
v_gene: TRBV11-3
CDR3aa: CASSLEGGAGGLHTGELFF

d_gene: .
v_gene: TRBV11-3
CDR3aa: CASSLGRLNEQFF

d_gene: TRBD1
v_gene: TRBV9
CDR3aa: CASSERPGQLNTEAFF